This entry concerns a single TCR beta chain. Its antigen is currently not known. Base qualities were left out, and no much larger clone turns up one base away. There are 13 amino acids in the CDR3, from cysteine to phenylalanine inclusive. CDR3 DNA only is kept here, 39 bases in frame from base 1. V drops 2 bases and J drops 0 bases, leaving 4 bases in between. Looking up the germline V gene yields CDR1 SGHDT and CDR2 YYEEEE. In the prospective study, participants were roughly 18 to 100 years old, resided in fewer than 25 geographic areas of the United States, and were enrolled through a virtual design. To assign participants to cohorts, the prospective study relied on clinical history that participants themselves reported in a screening survey and a study questionnaire. Recovered participants in ImmuneRACE Cohort 3 were defined by two consecutive negative NP/OP PCR tests, clearance by a healthcare professional, or resolution of symptoms. In the prospective study, whole blood, serum and a nasopharyngeal or oropharyngeal swab were collected from each participant by mobile phlebotomists. Over an approximately 2-month period, participants in the prospective study had the option of providing additional blood draws and questionnaires. Before DNA extraction, blood samples from the prospective study were shipped at room temperature or frozen.

This sample is part of a study of blood T cell repertoires in COVID-19 (TCRdb year 2020). Background on the whole study: Samples covering the acute and convalescent phases of COVID-19 were provided by collaborators in the United States, Italy and Spain. HLA class I and class II types, where available, came from metadata supplied by the sample provider rather than from assay-based typing. The repertoires were released in a freely available public database meant as a resource for research on the immune response to SARS-CoV-2. The dataset comprised deeply sampled blood TCRbeta repertoires from subjects exposed to, actively infected with, or recovered from COVID-19. The material from the prospective study consisted of cDNA or gDNA derived from T cells, B-cell-depleted T cells, or PBMCs. The samples were drawn from the first 160 participants of the ongoing ImmuneRACE study and from over 950 subjects provided by 6 global collaborators. A de-identified subject ID, COVID-19 status, age in years and sex were almost always included in the sample metadata.

The paper's findings and limits, for the study overall: How much clinical and demographic metadata was included differed by source and by participant, and the metadata was provided uncurated.

The immunoSEQ Assay, a bias-controlled multiplex PCR, was used to amplify TCRbeta CDR3 regions from genomic DNA. Per the authors' processing: The number of nucleated cells in each sample was estimated by amplification of reference gene primers within the assay. To quantify the absolute abundance of each unique TCRbeta CDR3 rearrangement, sequence reads were collapsed and filtered. Productive Simpson clonality was computed per sample as the square root of Simpson's diversity index over productive rearrangements. This is the immuneACCESS table as TCRdb keeps it, with only in-frame sequences that have V and J called. A part of the clones is gone; compared with another copy, unresolved V genes explain less than half, and the rest is unexplained. V, J and clone size are taken as reported in that table, and D and trimming were inferred from the DNA itself. Counted in this sample were roughly 310,000 clones; over 85% of them appeared once. The top ten constitute approximately 2.5% of the sample.

The sequenced material came from PBMCs or T cells enriched from blood (not recorded which). This clonotype originated in a man in his sixties who had recovered from COVID-19. The chain couples TRBV5-6 to TRBJ2-3; the D gene is not confidently resolved. The DNA sequence is as follows: TGTGCCAGCAGCTTCGGTAGCACAGATACGCAGTATTTT. The translation is CASSFGSTDTQYF.